This is a list of T cell receptor beta chains from one sample in a study of blood T cell repertoires in COVID-19. Only in-frame clones appear in the TCRdb table, and some are missing; sequencing was by immunoSEQ multiplex PCR. In the table there are about 240,000 clones, 65% to 90% of which are singletons. Sample: peripheral blood. The origin of the receptors is a man in his forties or fifties with COVID-19, enrolled during active disease. Each CDR3 is given with its conserved first and last residue. D genes are given only for firm matches. Size is omitted from some rows. Given values are once, few, many or a class for expanded clones.

V,size,D,J,CDR3,DNA
TRBV5-8,.,.,TRBJ2-3,CATKPGVGANTDTQYF,TGTGCCACCAAGCCCGGGGTGGGGGCTAACACAGATACGCAGTATTTT
TRBV2,.,.,TRBJ2-3,CASSELPQVNTQYF,TGTGCCAGCAGTGAACTTCCCCAGGTGAATACGCAGTATTTT
TRBV6-5,.,TRBD2,TRBJ2-1,CASSYGRGGPNEQFF,TGTGCCAGCAGTTACGGGCGGGGGGGCCCCAATGAGCAGTTCTTC
TRBV2,.,.,TRBJ2-1,CASSEALVHSVDNEQFF,TGTGCCAGCAGTGAAGCGCTGGTCCATAGCGTCGACAATGAGCAGTTCTTC
TRBV10-2,once,TRBD2,TRBJ2-5,CASSPSGDPQETQYF,TGCGCCAGCAGTCCTAGCGGGGATCCACAAGAGACCCAGTACTTC
TRBV9,.,TRBD1,TRBJ1-2,CASTQTTGGGYGYTF,TGTGCCAGCACCCAAACCACAGGGGGCGGTTATGGCTACACCTTC
TRBV7-7,.,.,TRBJ2-5,CASSLAGVQETQYF,TGTGCTAGCAGCTTAGCAGGGGTCCAAGAGACCCAGTACTTC
TRBV3-1/TRBV3-2,once,.,TRBJ2-3,CASSQAMGGGGFRTQYF,TGTGCCAGCAGCCAAGCCATGGGGGGGGGCGGTTTTCGTACGCAGTATTTT
TRBV21-1,once,.,TRBJ2-7,CASSEGPTGGYEQYF,TGTGCCAGCAGCGAAGGACCCACAGGGGGCTACGAGCAGTACTTC
TRBV18,.,.,TRBJ1-2,CASSPPRADDYGYTF,TGTGCCAGCTCACCGCCGAGGGCAGATGACTATGGCTACACCTTC
TRBV3-1/TRBV3-2,.,.,TRBJ1-2,CASSRGDTANYGYTF,TGTGCCAGCAGCCGGGGGGATACAGCAAACTATGGCTACACCTTC
TRBV7-6,once,.,TRBJ2-3,CASSLGEIDTQYF,TGTGCCAGCAGCTTAGGCGAGATTGATACGCAGTATTTT
TRBV3-1/TRBV3-2,.,.,TRBJ2-7,CASSRDRGATSYEQYF,TGTGCCAGCAGCAGAGACCGAGGAGCCACTTCCTACGAGCAGTACTTC